This T cell receptor (beta chain) was recorded in a study of blood T cell repertoires in COVID-19. The data were produced by immunoSEQ multiplex PCR, yet TCRdb's version contains in-frame clones alone and is incomplete. Among over 150,000 clones, more than 85% were seen once, and the ten largest hold about 2.6%. CDR3 length: 14 amino acids. Trimming shortened V by 0 bases and J by 9 bases, and 16 bases separated the two germline ends. Germline values: CDR1 SGHRS, CDR2 YFSETQ. The receptor was derived from a woman at least 80 years old with COVID-19, enrolled during active disease. The specimen sequenced was peripheral blood. The chain is built from TRBV5-1 and TRBJ2-7, with a possible D match to TRBD2 (6 bases). CDR3 sequence reads: CASSLEGGAQGQYF. CDR3 DNA: TGCGCCAGCAGCTTGGAAGGAGGGGCGCAGGGGCAGTACTTC.